Described below is a single T cell receptor (beta chain) sequence and its context. Its antigen is undetermined. This record comes from a study of brain T cells in children with intractable seizures. Points from the study as a whole: Pre-surgery blood may have been undersampled, hiding some clones. Only CDR3 sequence similarity suggested viral specificity, without known HCMV serostatus.

The CDR3 spans 13 residues. The germline V and J ends were trimmed by 1 base and 5 bases, with 6 bases remaining between them. Germline loops: CDR1 MNHNY, CDR2 SVGAGI (reference sequence). Sequencing used immunoSEQ multiplex PCR; TCRdb keeps in-frame clones, though not all of them. The table includes around 340,000 clones, roughly 93% detected once. Noted time point: blood from clinic visit 5 months post-surgery; TSC patient then seizure free. Surgery cases with the highest brain T cell transcript signatures were chosen for sequencing. V usage is TRBV6-6 and J usage is TRBJ1-5; no firm D call. Source: peripheral blood, taken about 5 months after surgery. The sequence came from a boy under two years old with tuberous sclerosis and intractable seizures. In DNA, the CDR3 is TGTGCCAGCAGTTACTGGCGGGATCAGCCCCAGCATTTT. This translates into CASSYWRDQPQHF.